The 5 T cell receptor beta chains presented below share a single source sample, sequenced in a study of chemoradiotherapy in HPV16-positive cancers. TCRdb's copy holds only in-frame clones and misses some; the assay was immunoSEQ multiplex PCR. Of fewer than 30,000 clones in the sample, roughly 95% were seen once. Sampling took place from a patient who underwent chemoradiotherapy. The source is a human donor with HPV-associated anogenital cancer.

As DNA, the CDR3 is TGTGCCAGCAGCTCCCGGTACCAAGAGACCCAGTACTTC. Translating gives CASSSRYQETQYF. The chain carries TRBV7-2 and TRBJ2-5; D not certain. The V gene's germline CDR1 is SGHTA and CDR2 FQGNSA. This CDR3 has 13 residues. V was cut by 4 bases and J by 0 bases, with 6 bases left in between.

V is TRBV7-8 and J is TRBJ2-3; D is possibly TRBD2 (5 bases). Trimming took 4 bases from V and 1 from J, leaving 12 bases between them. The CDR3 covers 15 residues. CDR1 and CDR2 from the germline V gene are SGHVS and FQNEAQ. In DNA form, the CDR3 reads TGTGCCAGCAGCTCCCGTAGCGTGGGCACAGATACGCAGTATTTT. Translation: CASSSRSVGTDTQYF. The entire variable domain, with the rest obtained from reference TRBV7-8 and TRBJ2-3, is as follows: GAGVSQSPRYKVAKRGQDVALRCDPISGHVSLFWYQQALGQGPEFLTYFQNEAQLDKSGLPSDRFFAERPEGSVSTLKIQRTQQEDSAVYLCASSSRSVGTDTQYFGPGTRLTVL.

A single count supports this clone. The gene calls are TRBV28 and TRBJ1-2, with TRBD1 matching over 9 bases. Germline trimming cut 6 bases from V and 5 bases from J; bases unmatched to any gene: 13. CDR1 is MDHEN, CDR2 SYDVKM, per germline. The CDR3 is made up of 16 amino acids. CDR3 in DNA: TGTGCCAGCAGCCCAGCAACAGGGGGCTCGATTTATGGCTACACCTTC. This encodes CASSPATGGSIYGYTF.

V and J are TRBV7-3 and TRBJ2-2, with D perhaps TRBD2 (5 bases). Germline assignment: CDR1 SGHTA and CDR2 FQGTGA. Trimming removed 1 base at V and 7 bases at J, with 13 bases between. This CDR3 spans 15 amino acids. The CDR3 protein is CASSLNLRAGGELFF. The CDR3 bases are TGTGCCAGCAGCTTAAATTTGAGGGCCGGCGGGGAGCTGTTTTTT.

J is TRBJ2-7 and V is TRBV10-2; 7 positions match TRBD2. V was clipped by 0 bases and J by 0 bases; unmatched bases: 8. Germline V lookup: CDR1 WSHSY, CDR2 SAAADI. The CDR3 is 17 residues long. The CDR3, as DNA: TGCGCCAGCAGTGAGTCAGGAGTAGCGGGTAACTCCTACGAGCAGTACTTC. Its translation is CASSESGVAGNSYEQYF.